The rows below give T cell receptor beta chains drawn from one sample of a study of Ad26.COV2.S vaccination and SARS-CoV-2 variants. Sequenced by immunoSEQ multiplex PCR; TCRdb stores in-frame clones only, minus some. This sample has roughly 500,000 clones; 85% to 90% occur once, and the top ten carry around 2.6%. Sequenced material: peripheral blood, taken in a trial of Ad26.COV2.S vaccine versus placebo. Source of these receptors: a person between 18 and 60 years old who received the Ad26.COV2.S COVID-19 vaccine or a placebo. Both conserved end residues are part of each CDR3. Each record gives: D gene, V gene, clone size, J gene, CDR3 DNA, CDR3 protein. The D gene is left open where the match is weak. Expanded clones are given a class, and other clones once, few, many or no size at all.

d_call: -; v_call: TRBV7-2; clone_size: -; j_call: TRBJ1-1; cdr3_nt: TGTGCCAGCAGCTTATACCAGAACACTGAAGCTTTCTTT; cdr3_aa: CASSLYQNTEAFF
d_call: TRBD2; v_call: TRBV13; clone_size: -; j_call: TRBJ2-3; cdr3_nt: TGTGCCAGCAGCCGAAAAGCGGGGGGTGCAGATACGCAGTATTTT; cdr3_aa: CASSRKAGGADTQYF
d_call: -; v_call: TRBV4-2; clone_size: -; j_call: TRBJ1-6; cdr3_nt: TGTGCCAGCAGCCCTGGCCCATGGGCATTTAATAATTCACCCCTCCACTTT; cdr3_aa: CASSPGPWAFNNSPLHF
d_call: -; v_call: TRBV6-2/TRBV6-3; clone_size: -; j_call: TRBJ1-2; cdr3_nt: TGTGCCAGCAGCCCGTCGCTACGCTATGGCTACACCTTC; cdr3_aa: CASSPSLRYGYTF
d_call: TRBD1; v_call: TRBV24-1; clone_size: -; j_call: TRBJ2-1; cdr3_nt: TGTGCCACCAGTGATTACGGGACAGGCTCCTACAATGAGCAGTTCTTC; cdr3_aa: CATSDYGTGSYNEQFF
d_call: -; v_call: TRBV28; clone_size: -; j_call: TRBJ1-4; cdr3_nt: TGTGCCAGCAGTTCTGCGGGGACTCTGAAGGAAAAACTGTTTTTT; cdr3_aa: CASSSAGTLKEKLFF
d_call: -; v_call: TRBV6-1; clone_size: -; j_call: TRBJ2-7; cdr3_nt: TGTGCCAGCAGTGAGCGGGACGGTACCTACGAGCAGTACTTC; cdr3_aa: CASSERDGTYEQYF
d_call: -; v_call: TRBV3-1/TRBV3-2; clone_size: -; j_call: TRBJ2-1; cdr3_nt: TGTGCCAGCAGGCGCTGCAGGGGGGCGACGCAGTTCTTC; cdr3_aa: CASRRCRGATQFF
d_call: TRBD1; v_call: TRBV5-1; clone_size: -; j_call: TRBJ2-3; cdr3_nt: TGCGCCAGCAGCTTTGGGACAGGGGCCACAGATACGCAGTATTTT; cdr3_aa: CASSFGTGATDTQYF
d_call: -; v_call: TRBV10-3; clone_size: -; j_call: TRBJ1-1; cdr3_nt: TGTGCCATCAGGGAAGGGGACTCCGAAGCTTTCTTT; cdr3_aa: CAIREGDSEAFF
d_call: -; v_call: TRBV27; clone_size: -; j_call: TRBJ1-6; cdr3_nt: TGTGCCAGCAGCCGGGCCCTGTGGGATTCACCCCTCCACTTT; cdr3_aa: CASSRALWDSPLHF
d_call: TRBD2; v_call: TRBV19; clone_size: -; j_call: TRBJ2-3; cdr3_nt: TGTGCCAGTAGTATTCGACTAGCGGGGGCCCTAGATACGCAGTATTTT; cdr3_aa: CASSIRLAGALDTQYF
d_call: TRBD2; v_call: TRBV5-4; clone_size: -; j_call: TRBJ2-3; cdr3_nt: TGTGCCAGCAGCCCAGGGACTACGAGCACAGATACGCAGTATTTT; cdr3_aa: CASSPGTTSTDTQYF
d_call: -; v_call: TRBV15; clone_size: few; j_call: TRBJ2-7; cdr3_nt: TGTGCCACCAGCATGGGGCGGGGGCTCCACGAGCAGTACTTC; cdr3_aa: CATSMGRGLHEQYF
d_call: -; v_call: TRBV6-5; clone_size: once; j_call: TRBJ1-6; cdr3_nt: TGTGCCACCATAATTTTCACACGGGGTTCACCCCTCCACTTT; cdr3_aa: CATIIFTRGSPLHF
d_call: -; v_call: TRBV7-2; clone_size: -; j_call: TRBJ2-5; cdr3_nt: TGTGCCAGCAGCTCCACGTCATACGGCCCGGGGACCCAGTACTTC; cdr3_aa: CASSSTSYGPGTQYF
d_call: TRBD1; v_call: TRBV6-1; clone_size: -; j_call: TRBJ1-5; cdr3_nt: TGTGCCAGCAGTGAACCGGGACAGGGTTTAAGGCCCCAGCATTTT; cdr3_aa: CASSEPGQGLRPQHF
d_call: -; v_call: TRBV29-1; clone_size: -; j_call: TRBJ2-3; cdr3_nt: TGCAGCGTTGTCCGGGGATTCGGCACAGATACGCAGTATTTT; cdr3_aa: CSVVRGFGTDTQYF
d_call: -; v_call: TRBV3-1/TRBV3-2; clone_size: -; j_call: TRBJ2-7; cdr3_nt: TGTGCCAGCAGCCAAGGGGGACTCATCTACGAGCAGTACTTC; cdr3_aa: CASSQGGLIYEQYF
d_call: -; v_call: TRBV19; clone_size: -; j_call: TRBJ2-3; cdr3_nt: TGTGCCAGTAGGGTCCGGAGGGTAGGGTCAGATACGCAGTATTTT; cdr3_aa: CASRVRRVGSDTQYF
d_call: TRBD1; v_call: TRBV4-2; clone_size: -; j_call: TRBJ1-4; cdr3_nt: TGTGCCAGCAGCCCGGGACAGCCAACGAGCGAAAAACTGTTTTTT; cdr3_aa: CASSPGQPTSEKLFF
d_call: -; v_call: TRBV7-2; clone_size: -; j_call: TRBJ2-2; cdr3_nt: TGTGCCAGCAGCTCCCCTCCAGTGAACACCGGGGAGCTGTTTTTT; cdr3_aa: CASSSPPVNTGELFF
d_call: TRBD2; v_call: TRBV11-3; clone_size: -; j_call: TRBJ2-5; cdr3_nt: TGTGCCAGCAGCCCTGGACTAGCGGGAGTGGGGACCCAGTACTTC; cdr3_aa: CASSPGLAGVGTQYF
d_call: -; v_call: TRBV3-1/TRBV3-2; clone_size: once; j_call: TRBJ2-2; cdr3_nt: TGTGCCAGCAGCCAAGGAGCCGGGGAGCTGTTTTTT; cdr3_aa: CASSQGAGELFF
d_call: -; v_call: TRBV5-4; clone_size: -; j_call: TRBJ1-1; cdr3_nt: TGTGCCAGCAGCCTTGACGGGGGGGCCACTGAAGCTTTCTTT; cdr3_aa: CASSLDGGATEAFF
d_call: -; v_call: TRBV5-6; clone_size: -; j_call: TRBJ1-2; cdr3_nt: TGTGCCAGCAGCCAAGATTTGGCCTCCTTCCCCTATGGCTACACCTTC; cdr3_aa: CASSQDLASFPYGYTF
d_call: -; v_call: TRBV7-9; clone_size: -; j_call: TRBJ2-3; cdr3_nt: TGTGCCAGCAGCTCCCGCCCCAGCGGTATCACAGATACGCAGTATTTT; cdr3_aa: CASSSRPSGITDTQYF
d_call: -; v_call: TRBV21-1; clone_size: -; j_call: TRBJ2-5; cdr3_nt: TGTGCCAGCAGCAAAACCGGGACTAGCGGGGGGGCCCCAGGGGAGACCCAGTACTTC; cdr3_aa: CASSKTGTSGGAPGETQYF
d_call: -; v_call: TRBV28; clone_size: -; j_call: TRBJ1-5; cdr3_nt: TGTGCCAGCAGCCCCTTACCCGGGGGTCTACGGCAGCCCCAGCATTTT; cdr3_aa: CASSPLPGGLRQPQHF
d_call: TRBD2; v_call: TRBV5-1; clone_size: -; j_call: TRBJ2-2; cdr3_nt: TGCGCTAGCGGGCGAATAGACACCGGGGAGCTGTTTTTT; cdr3_aa: CASGRIDTGELFF
d_call: -; v_call: TRBV27; clone_size: -; j_call: TRBJ2-1; cdr3_nt: TGTGCCAGCAGTGACCGGACGGCTAGCTCCTACAATGAGCAGTTCTTC; cdr3_aa: CASSDRTASSYNEQFF
d_call: TRBD2; v_call: TRBV5-6; clone_size: -; j_call: TRBJ2-5; cdr3_nt: TGTGCCAGCAGCTTGGGTCAGGGAGGGAGTTGGGAGACCCAGTACTTC; cdr3_aa: CASSLGQGGSWETQYF
d_call: TRBD2; v_call: TRBV15; clone_size: -; j_call: TRBJ2-3; cdr3_nt: TGTGCCACCAGCAGGGGATTAGCGGGAGGGGGGTATTTT; cdr3_aa: CATSRGLAGGGYF
d_call: -; v_call: TRBV9; clone_size: -; j_call: TRBJ1-1; cdr3_nt: TGTGCCAGCAGCGTAGCAGGGAACACTGAAGCTTTCTTT; cdr3_aa: CASSVAGNTEAFF
d_call: TRBD2; v_call: TRBV30; clone_size: -; j_call: TRBJ2-1; cdr3_nt: TGTGCCTTGCTCGAGCGGGGGCACAATGAGCAGTTCTTC; cdr3_aa: CALLERGHNEQFF
d_call: -; v_call: TRBV19; clone_size: -; j_call: TRBJ2-7; cdr3_nt: TGTGCCAGTAGTATTATACTATCCCCCTACGAGCAGTACTTC; cdr3_aa: CASSIILSPYEQYF
d_call: TRBD1; v_call: TRBV4-1; clone_size: once; j_call: TRBJ2-1; cdr3_nt: TGCGCCAGCAGCCTCCACGGGACAGGGGCCTACAATGAGCAGTTCTTC; cdr3_aa: CASSLHGTGAYNEQFF
d_call: -; v_call: TRBV5-1; clone_size: -; j_call: TRBJ1-1; cdr3_nt: TGCGCCAGCAGCTTTGGAGTAGGCACTGAAGCTTTCTTT; cdr3_aa: CASSFGVGTEAFF
d_call: -; v_call: TRBV3-1/TRBV3-2; clone_size: -; j_call: TRBJ2-1; cdr3_nt: TGTGCCAGCAGCCAAGATTATCGGGGGCCGGGCAATGAGCAGTTCTTC; cdr3_aa: CASSQDYRGPGNEQFF
d_call: TRBD1; v_call: TRBV9; clone_size: -; j_call: TRBJ2-5; cdr3_nt: TGTGCCAGCAGCTCCACACCTTGGACAGGCCAAGAGACCCAGTACTTC; cdr3_aa: CASSSTPWTGQETQYF
d_call: TRBD1; v_call: TRBV7-2; clone_size: -; j_call: TRBJ1-1; cdr3_nt: TGTGCCAGCAGCCCCCAGACAGGGGCCTGGGTTGAAGCTTTCTTT; cdr3_aa: CASSPQTGAWVEAFF
d_call: TRBD1; v_call: TRBV25-1; clone_size: once; j_call: TRBJ1-3; cdr3_nt: TGTGCCAGCAGTGCGCCTGGGACAGTTGGAAACACCATATATTTT; cdr3_aa: CASSAPGTVGNTIYF
d_call: -; v_call: TRBV19; clone_size: once; j_call: TRBJ1-2; cdr3_nt: TGTGCCAGTAGTATAGAAGAACAGGATTTTGGATATGGCTACACCTTC; cdr3_aa: CASSIEEQDFGYGYTF
d_call: -; v_call: TRBV9; clone_size: once; j_call: TRBJ1-6; cdr3_nt: TGTGCCAGCAGCGTAGGGGCAGATTATAATTCACCCCTCCACTTT; cdr3_aa: CASSVGADYNSPLHF
d_call: -; v_call: TRBV28; clone_size: -; j_call: TRBJ1-2; cdr3_nt: TGTGCCAGCAGGGAGGGGCGGAGGAACTATGGCTACACCTTC; cdr3_aa: CASREGRRNYGYTF
d_call: -; v_call: TRBV2; clone_size: -; j_call: TRBJ2-1; cdr3_nt: TGTGCCAGCGGGGGGTGGAGCGGACCCTCCTACAATGAGCAGTTCTTC; cdr3_aa: CASGGWSGPSYNEQFF
d_call: -; v_call: TRBV3-1/TRBV3-2; clone_size: -; j_call: TRBJ1-1; cdr3_nt: TGTGCCAGCAGCCCATACGGGGACCCCGGACAGATGAACACTGAAGCTTTCTTT; cdr3_aa: CASSPYGDPGQMNTEAFF